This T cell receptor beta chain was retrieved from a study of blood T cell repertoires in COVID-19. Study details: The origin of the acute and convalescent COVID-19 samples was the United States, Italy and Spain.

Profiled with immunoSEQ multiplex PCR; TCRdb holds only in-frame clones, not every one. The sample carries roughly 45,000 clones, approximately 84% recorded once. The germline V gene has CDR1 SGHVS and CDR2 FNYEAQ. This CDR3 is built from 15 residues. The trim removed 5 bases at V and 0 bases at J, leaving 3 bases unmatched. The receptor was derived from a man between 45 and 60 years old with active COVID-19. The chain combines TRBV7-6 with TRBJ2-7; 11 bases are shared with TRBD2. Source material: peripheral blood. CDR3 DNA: TGTGCCAGCAGCCAACTAGCGGGGGACTCCTACGAGCAGTACTTC. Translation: CASSQLAGDSYEQYF.